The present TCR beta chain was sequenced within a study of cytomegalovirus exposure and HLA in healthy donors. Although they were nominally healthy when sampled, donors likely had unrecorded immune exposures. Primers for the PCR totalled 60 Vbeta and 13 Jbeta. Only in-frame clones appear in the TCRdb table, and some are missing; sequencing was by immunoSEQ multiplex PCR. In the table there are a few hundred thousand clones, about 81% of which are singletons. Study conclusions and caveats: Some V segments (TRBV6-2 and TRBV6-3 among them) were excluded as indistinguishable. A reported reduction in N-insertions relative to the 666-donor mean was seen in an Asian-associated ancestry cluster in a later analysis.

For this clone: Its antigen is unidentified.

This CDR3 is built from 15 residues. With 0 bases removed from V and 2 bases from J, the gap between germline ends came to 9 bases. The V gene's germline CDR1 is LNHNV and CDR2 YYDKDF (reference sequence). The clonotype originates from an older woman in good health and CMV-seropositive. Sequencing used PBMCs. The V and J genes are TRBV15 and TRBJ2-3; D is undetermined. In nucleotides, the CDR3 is TGTGCCACCAGCAGAGAAGCAAGAAACACAGATACGCAGTATTTT. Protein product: CATSREARNTDTQYF.